The subject of this entry is one TCR beta chain. Its target is unknown. TRB rearrangements were amplified by multiplex PCR with BIOMED2 TRB-A/B primers. Each CDR3 protein is one row after TCRdb ran MiXCR on the multiplex PCR reads. The sample contains thousands of distinct CDR3 sequences, 25% of which appear only once. From blood, about 220-500 ng of genomic DNA served as TRB template. Germline V CDR1 and CDR2: SGDLS, YYNGEE. Trimming took 0 bases from V and 0 from J, leaving 6 bases between them. The CDR3 loop spans 14 amino acids. This entry belongs to a study of T and B cells in COVID-19 patients. Study at large: Critical illness requiring mechanical ventilation or extracorporeal membrane oxygenation affected 12 of 20 active-infection patients. In the active-infection cohort, about 90% of the 20 patients had comorbidities linked to unfavorable COVID-19 outcome.

Study results and limitations: Clonality of TRB repertoires was high in active COVID-19; recovery brought above-healthy diversity and richness. Blood from mildly ill patients while symptomatic, and early samples from severe cases, were scarce.

The gene calls are TRBV9 and TRBJ1-1; D is uncertain. Source material: blood. The receptor comes from a human donor who had recovered from COVID-19. The CDR3 sequence: CASSVAGMNTEAFF. The CDR3, as DNA: TGTGCCAGCAGCGTAGCAGGAATGAACACTGAAGCTTTCTTT. The entire variable domain, with the rest obtained from reference TRBV9 and TRBJ1-1, is as follows: DSGVTQTPKHLITATGQRVTLRCSPRSGDLSVYWYQQSLDQGLQFLIQYYNGEERAKGNILERFSAQQFPDLHSELNLSSLELGDSALYFCASSVAGMNTEAFFGQGTRLTVV.